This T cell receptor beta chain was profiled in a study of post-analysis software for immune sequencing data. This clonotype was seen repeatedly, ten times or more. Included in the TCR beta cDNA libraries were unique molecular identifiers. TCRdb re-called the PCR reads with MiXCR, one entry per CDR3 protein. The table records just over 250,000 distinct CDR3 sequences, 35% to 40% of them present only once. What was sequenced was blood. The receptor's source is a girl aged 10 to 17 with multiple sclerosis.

The CDR3 nucleotides are TGTGCCACCAGCAGGCGGACAGGGGGACAAGAGACCCAGTACTTC. Its translation: CATSRRTGGQETQYF. The chain recombines TRBV15 with TRBJ2-5, with 10 bases lining up with TRBD1. V trimming: 3 bases; J trimming: 2 bases; junction bases outside the gene matches: 3. The germline V gene encodes CDR1 LNHNV and CDR2 YYDKDF (reference sequence). This CDR3 is 15 amino acids long.